Shown below are 5 T cell receptor beta chains from a single sample sequenced in a study of blood T cell repertoires in COVID-19. Repertoires were generated with immunoSEQ multiplex PCR, while TCRdb's copy carries only in-frame clones and drops some. The repertoire holds under 200,000 clones, 85% to 90% seen once, with roughly 9.7% in the top ten. Specimen: peripheral blood. The source is an older woman with COVID-19, enrolled during active disease.

The chain carries TRBV11-2 and TRBJ2-1, with 10 nucleotides matching TRBD2. Unmatched junction bases numbered 11, after V lost 3 bases and J lost 3 bases. The CDR3 is 18 residues long. From germline, CDR1 is SGHAT and CDR2 FQNNGV. The chain's CDR3 is CASSFRSLAGGLYNEQFF. In DNA form, the CDR3 reads TGTGCCAGCAGCTTCCGGTCCTTAGCGGGAGGTCTCTACAATGAGCAGTTCTTC.

J is TRBJ2-7 and V is TRBV7-8; 8 bases align to TRBD2. The CDR3 runs 15 residues. Germline V lookup: CDR1 SGHVS, CDR2 FQNEAQ. The trim removed 4 bases at V and 6 bases at J, leaving 11 bases unmatched. CDR3 protein: CASSSRTSGPPEQYF. The CDR3 region has the DNA TGTGCCAGCAGCTCACGAACTAGCGGTCCCCCCGAGCAGTACTTC.

The rearrangement links TRBV5-1 to TRBJ2-1, with 7 bases identical to TRBD2. Germline V gene sequence: CDR1 SGHRS, CDR2 YFSETQ. V dropped 2 bases and J dropped 2; count of bases not matched to a gene: 4. This CDR3 is 15 amino acids long. CDR3 region: CASSLELATYNEQFF. The CDR3, as DNA: TGCGCCAGCAGCTTAGAACTAGCGACCTACAATGAGCAGTTCTTC.

The chain couples TRBV3-1 (or the pseudogene TRBV3-2) to TRBJ2-1; no clear D gene. This CDR3 spans 14 amino acids. The V gene's germline CDR1 is LGHDT and CDR2 YNNKEL (reference sequence). V gave up 1 base and J gave up 6 bases, with 10 bases separating them. For the CDR3, the DNA is TGTGCCAGCAGCCAAGTGGCTCCCCTCAATGAGCAGTTCTTC. This translates into CASSQVAPLNEQFF.

The gene calls are TRBV28 and TRBJ1-5; no clear D. This CDR3 is 12 amino acids long. Germline lookup yields CDR1 MDHEN and CDR2 SYDVKM. Trimming removed 4 bases at V and 8 bases at J, with 9 bases between. The CDR3 region is CASSSGTKPQHF. CDR3 DNA: TGTGCCAGCAGTTCAGGCACGAAGCCCCAGCATTTT.